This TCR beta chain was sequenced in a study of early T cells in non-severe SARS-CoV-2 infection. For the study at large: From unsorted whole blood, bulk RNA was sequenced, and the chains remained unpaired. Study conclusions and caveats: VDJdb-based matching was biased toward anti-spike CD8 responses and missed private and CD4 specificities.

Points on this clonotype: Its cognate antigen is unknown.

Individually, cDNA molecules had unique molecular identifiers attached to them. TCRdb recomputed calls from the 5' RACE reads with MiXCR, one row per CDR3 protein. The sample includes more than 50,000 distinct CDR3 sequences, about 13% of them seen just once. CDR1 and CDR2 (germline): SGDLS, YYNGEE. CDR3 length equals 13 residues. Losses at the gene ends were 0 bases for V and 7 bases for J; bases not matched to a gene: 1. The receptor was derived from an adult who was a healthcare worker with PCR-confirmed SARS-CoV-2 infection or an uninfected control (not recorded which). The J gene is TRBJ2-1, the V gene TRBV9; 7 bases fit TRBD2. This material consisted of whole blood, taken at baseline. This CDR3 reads CASSVDGGNEQFF. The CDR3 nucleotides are TGTGCCAGCAGCGTAGACGGGGGGAATGAGCAGTTCTTC.